Listed below are T cell receptor beta chains from one sample, sequenced in a study of OX40 agonist ivuxolimab in advanced cancers. Clones were sequenced by immunoSEQ multiplex PCR, and TCRdb holds only the in-frame ones, with some missing. The table records about 75,000 clones, about 86% of them present only once. Material: CD4+ or CD8+ T cells sorted from blood, obtained in a trial of the OX40 agonist ivuxolimab. These receptors all come from an adult with an advanced solid tumor such as melanoma, head and neck, liver or kidney cancer. Both conserved end residues are part of each CDR3. A D gene is named only where the DNA matches it firmly. Only part of the rows carry a size: once, few, many, or a class if the clone is expanded.

clone_size: .; v_call: TRBV5-4; j_call: TRBJ2-7; d_call: .; cdr3_nt: TGTGCCAGCAGCTTAAGACCAGGGTCGTACACCTACGAGCAGTACTTC; cdr3_aa: CASSLRPGSYTYEQYF
clone_size: .; v_call: TRBV5-4; j_call: TRBJ2-5; d_call: TRBD2; cdr3_nt: TGTGCCAGCAGCCCGGGCACGGGGACTAGCGGGTGGGAGACCCAGTACTTC; cdr3_aa: CASSPGTGTSGWETQYF
clone_size: .; v_call: TRBV6-1; j_call: TRBJ2-7; d_call: TRBD1; cdr3_nt: TGTGCCAGCCTCTTTCGACAGGGGGCAAAATACGAGCAGTACTTC; cdr3_aa: CASLFRQGAKYEQYF
clone_size: once; v_call: TRBV1; j_call: TRBJ1-2; d_call: .; cdr3_nt: TGCACCAGCAGTACGCTTGTGCGAAAGACCTATGGCTACACCTTC; cdr3_aa: CTSSTLVRKTYGYTF
clone_size: .; v_call: TRBV5-4; j_call: TRBJ2-2; d_call: .; cdr3_nt: TGTGCCAGCAGCTTGATAGGCGCGAACACCGGGGAGCTGTTTTTT; cdr3_aa: CASSLIGANTGELFF
clone_size: .; v_call: TRBV6-5; j_call: TRBJ2-7; d_call: TRBD1; cdr3_nt: TGTGCCAGCAGTTACCTGGACAGGGAAACCTTC; cdr3_aa: CASSYLDRETF
clone_size: .; v_call: TRBV28; j_call: TRBJ1-4; d_call: .; cdr3_nt: TGTGCCAGCAGTTTACAGGGAACTACCGAAAAACTGTTTTTT; cdr3_aa: CASSLQGTTEKLFF
clone_size: .; v_call: TRBV21-1; j_call: TRBJ1-3; d_call: .; cdr3_nt: TGTGCCAGCAGCAAAGCGCAGTCAGGCCGCCAAGCCTTCTCTGGAAACACCATATATTTT; cdr3_aa: CASSKAQSGRQAFSGNTIYF
clone_size: .; v_call: TRBV5-1; j_call: TRBJ2-1; d_call: TRBD1; cdr3_nt: TGCGCCAGTAGCTTGGGGACAGGGGCTTACTCCTACAATGAGCAGTTCTTC; cdr3_aa: CASSLGTGAYSYNEQFF
clone_size: once; v_call: TRBV2; j_call: TRBJ2-2; d_call: TRBD1; cdr3_nt: TGTGCCAGTAACCGGGACAGCCAAACCGGGGAGCTGTTTTTT; cdr3_aa: CASNRDSQTGELFF
clone_size: .; v_call: TRBV9; j_call: TRBJ2-2; d_call: .; cdr3_nt: TGTGCCAGCAGCGTAGAGGGTGGCACCGGGGAGCTGTTTTTT; cdr3_aa: CASSVEGGTGELFF
clone_size: .; v_call: TRBV7-3; j_call: TRBJ2-2; d_call: .; cdr3_nt: TGTGCCAGCAGCTTATATCAAGGGGCCGGGGAGCTGTTTTTT; cdr3_aa: CASSLYQGAGELFF
clone_size: .; v_call: TRBV19; j_call: TRBJ2-2; d_call: .; cdr3_nt: TGTGCCAGTAGTATGTCCCCCGGGGAGCTGTTTTTT; cdr3_aa: CASSMSPGELFF
clone_size: .; v_call: TRBV6-5; j_call: TRBJ1-1; d_call: .; cdr3_nt: TGTGCCATCAGGTCCCTCCGGACAGAAGCTTTCTTT; cdr3_aa: CAIRSLRTEAFF
clone_size: .; v_call: TRBV11-2; j_call: TRBJ2-5; d_call: .; cdr3_nt: TGTGCCAGCAGCTCAGAGGCGGAGACCCAGTACTTC; cdr3_aa: CASSSEAETQYF
clone_size: .; v_call: TRBV5-6; j_call: TRBJ2-6; d_call: .; cdr3_nt: TGTGCCAGCAGCTTCAGACTTTGGCCGGTTAGCTCTGGGGCCAACGTCCTGACTTTC; cdr3_aa: CASSFRLWPVSSGANVLTF
clone_size: .; v_call: TRBV4-2; j_call: TRBJ2-1; d_call: TRBD2; cdr3_nt: TGTGCCAGCAGCCAAGGGGGAGCGGGGGGTGTCCACAATGAGCAGTTCTTC; cdr3_aa: CASSQGGAGGVHNEQFF